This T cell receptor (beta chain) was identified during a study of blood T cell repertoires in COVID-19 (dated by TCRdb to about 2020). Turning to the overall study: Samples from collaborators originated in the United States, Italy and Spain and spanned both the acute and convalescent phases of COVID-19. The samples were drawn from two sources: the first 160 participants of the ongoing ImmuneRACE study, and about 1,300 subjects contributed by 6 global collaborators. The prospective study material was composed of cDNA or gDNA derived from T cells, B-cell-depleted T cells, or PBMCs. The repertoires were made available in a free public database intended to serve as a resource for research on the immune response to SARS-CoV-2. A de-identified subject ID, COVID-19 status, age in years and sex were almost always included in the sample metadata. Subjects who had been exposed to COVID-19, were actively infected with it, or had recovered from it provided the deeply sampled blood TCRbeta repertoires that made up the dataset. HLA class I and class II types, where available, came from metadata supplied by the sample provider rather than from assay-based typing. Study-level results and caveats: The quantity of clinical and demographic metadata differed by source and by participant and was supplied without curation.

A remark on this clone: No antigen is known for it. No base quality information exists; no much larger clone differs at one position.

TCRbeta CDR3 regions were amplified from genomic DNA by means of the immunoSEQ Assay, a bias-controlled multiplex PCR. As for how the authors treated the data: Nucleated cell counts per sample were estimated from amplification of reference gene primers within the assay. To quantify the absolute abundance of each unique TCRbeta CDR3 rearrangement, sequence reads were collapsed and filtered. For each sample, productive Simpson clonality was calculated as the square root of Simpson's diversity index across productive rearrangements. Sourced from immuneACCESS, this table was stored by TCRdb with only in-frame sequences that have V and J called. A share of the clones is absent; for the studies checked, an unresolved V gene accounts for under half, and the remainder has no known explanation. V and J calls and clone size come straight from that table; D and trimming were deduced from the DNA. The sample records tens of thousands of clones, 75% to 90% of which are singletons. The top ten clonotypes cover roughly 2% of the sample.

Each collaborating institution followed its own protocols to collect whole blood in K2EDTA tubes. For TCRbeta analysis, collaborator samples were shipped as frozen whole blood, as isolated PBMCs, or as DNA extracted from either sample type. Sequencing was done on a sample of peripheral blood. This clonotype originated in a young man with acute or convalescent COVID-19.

In nucleotide form, the sequence is TGTGCCAGCAGGGATATGGGGGGAAAGTCTGGAAACACCATATATTTT. It is translated as CASRDMGGKSGNTIYF. Recombination linked TRBV7-9 to TRBJ1-3, and possibly TRBD1, on 5 matching bases. V is reduced by 6 bases and J by 1 base, leaving a spacing of 16 bases between them. From the cysteine through the phenylalanine, the CDR3 covers 16 amino acids. Here the CDR3 DNA is all that survives: 48 bases in frame from base 1. The CDR1 and CDR2 encoded by the germline V gene (reference sequence) are SEHNR and FQNEAQ.